The rows below give T cell receptor beta chains drawn from one sample of a study of tumor-infiltrating lymphocytes in primary liver carcinoma. Each CDR3 protein is one row after TCRdb ran MiXCR on the multiplex PCR reads. The table records 25,000 to 35,000 distinct CDR3 sequences, 70% to 80% of them present only once. The sequenced material came from liver tumor tissue from sampling region 5. The receptors derive from a man in his forties with primary liver carcinoma and hepatitis B virus infection. Both conserved end residues are part of each CDR3. The D gene is left open where the match is weak. A row's size may be missing; if present it is once, few, many or a size class.

DNA	CDR3	D	size	V	J
TGTGCCAGCAGCACTACTAGCAATGAGCAGTTCTTC	CASSTTSNEQFF	NA	many	TRBV7-9	TRBJ2-1
TGTGCCAGCACCTTAGCATTAAGAGGGGCGAACTCCGGGGAGCTGTTTTTT	CASTLALRGANSGELFF	NA	NA	TRBV11-2	TRBJ2-2
TGTGCCAGCAGTCAGACTCAGACCCAACACTTC	CASSQTQTQHF	NA	few	TRBV6-6	TRBJ2-5
TGTGCCAGCAGCTCCTTGGGAGGTAGCGGGAGGGCCTACAATGAGCAGTTCTTC	CASSSLGGSGRAYNEQFF	TRBD2	many	TRBV7-8	TRBJ2-1
TGCGCCAGCAGCTTGCCTAGCGGGGCCTACGAGCAGTACTTC	CASSLPSGAYEQYF	TRBD2	many	TRBV5-1	TRBJ2-7
TGTGCCAGCAGTGATTGGGTAAACCCCAACCACGAGGGCGAGCAGTACTTT	CASSDWVNPNHEGEQYF	NA	NA	TRBV6-1	TRBJ2-7
TGCGCCAGCACTTCCGTAACAGCGAACACTGAAACCTTCTTT	CASTSVTANTETFF	NA	NA	TRBV23-1	TRBJ1-1
TGTGCCATCAGTGAGTATGGCGATCAGCCCCAGCATTTT	CAISEYGDQPQHF	NA	few	TRBV10-3	TRBJ1-5
TGTGCCAGCAGCTTGGGTCGGGGGCGTCTGAACACAGATACGCAGTATTTT	CASSLGRGRLNTDTQYF	NA	many	TRBV5-6	TRBJ2-3
TGCGCCAGCAGCCCAACCCGGACATTAAGCACCGGGGAGCTGTCTTTT	CASSPTRTLSTGELSF	NA	NA	TRBV4-1	TRBJ2-2
TGTGCCAGCAGCTTGGCCGCGGGGACAGGGAGGACTGGAGCTTTCTTT	CASSLAAGTGRTGAFF	TRBD1	many	TRBV5-5	TRBJ1-1
TGCGTTAGCAGCCGACGGACAGACCCCTACGAGCAGTACTTC	CVSSRRTDPYEQYF	NA	NA	TRBV4-1	TRBJ2-7
TGTGCCATCAGTGAGTATGTGGGCAATCAGCCCCAGTATTTT	CAISEYVGNQPQYF	NA	NA	TRBV10-3	TRBJ2-3
TGCGCCAGCAGCCTGGAGGGGACTAGCAGCTCCTACGAGCAGTACTTC	CASSLEGTSSSYEQYF	TRBD2	NA	TRBV4-1	TRBJ2-7
TGTGCCAGCAGCTTATCCCAGGGTAGCACTGAAGCTTTCTTT	CASSLSQGSTEAFF	NA	NA	TRBV7-3	TRBJ1-1
TGCGCCAACAGCCAAGGTGGAATTAGTGGAGCCTACGAGCAGTACTTC	CANSQGGISGAYEQYF	NA	once	TRBV4-3	TRBJ2-7
TGTGCCTGCAGTCCATCCTGGGCGGGAGGAGGAGATACGCAGTATTTT	CACSPSWAGGGDTQYF	TRBD2	NA	TRBV6-5	TRBJ2-3
TGTGCCAGCAGGTCCGGGGGGGTGGGCAGTCAGCCCCGGCATTTT	CASRSGGVGSQPRHF	NA	NA	TRBV28	TRBJ1-5
TGCAGAGTTGAAGATCCTGACAGATCATCCTACAATGAGCAGTTCTTC	CRVEDPDRSSYNEQFF	NA	NA	TRBV29-1	TRBJ2-1
TGTGCCAGTAGATCAGGAGGTCTAGCGGGAGGTTCCGGACTGTACAAGCAGTACTTC	CASRSGGLAGGSGLYKQYF	TRBD2	NA	TRBV6-6	TRBJ2-7
TGTGCCGGCAGTGGAAAACCGGGAATAGGGGGAGGGCCACACGAGCAGTACTTC	CAGSGKPGIGGGPHEQYF	NA	NA	TRBV4-2	TRBJ2-7
TGTGCCTGGAGTGAACTAACGCGACGCTCTGGGGCCAACGTCCCGACTTTC	CAWSELTRRSGANVPTF	NA	NA	TRBV30	TRBJ2-6
TGTGCCAGCAGCTCATACAGGGGGTTCCAAGAGACCAAGTACTTC	CASSSYRGFQETKYF	TRBD1	NA	TRBV6-5	TRBJ2-5
TGTGCCAGGAGTAAAGCCGGCCATGGCTACACCTTC	CARSKAGHGYTF	NA	once	TRBV5-1	TRBJ1-2
TGCAGCATCGGGACAAACTACGAGCATAACTTC	CSIGTNYEHNF	NA	NA	TRBV29-1	TRBJ2-7
TGTGCATGGAGTGTACTTCTCCTGGATGAGCAGTTCTTC	CAWSVLLLDEQFF	NA	NA	TRBV30	TRBJ2-1
TGTGCCTGCAGTTCGAGGACAGGGGGTATCAATCGGCCCCAGCATTTT	CACSSRTGGINRPQHF	TRBD1	NA	TRBV12-3/TRBV12-4	TRBJ1-5
TGTGCCATCAGTGCCGTGACTGAAGCTTTCTTT	CAISAVTEAFF	NA	medium-sized	TRBV10-3	TRBJ1-1
TGTGCCAGCACTTTATTCGCTTGGGATGAAGAGCAGTATTTC	CASTLFAWDEEQYF	NA	NA	TRBV28	TRBJ2-7
TGTGCCAGTAGCCTATACCGGCTAGTTAGTGTACAGTTCTTC	CASSLYRLVSVQFF	NA	NA	TRBV11-2	TRBJ2-1
TGTGCCATCAAGCACAACGCCTACGAGCAGCACTTC	CAIKHNAYEQHF	NA	NA	TRBV10-3	TRBJ2-7
TGTCCCAGCGGCCGGGACGGGCGTAATGGCTACACCTTC	CPSGRDGRNGYTF	NA	NA	TRBV5-4	TRBJ1-2
TGTACCAGCAGTGAGAACATGCCGGTCTCCTACGAGCAGTACTTC	CTSSENMPVSYEQYF	NA	NA	TRBV2	TRBJ2-7
TGTGCCAGCAGTCGACAACCCATCAGCCCCACAAATATGCAGTATTTT	CASSRQPISPTNMQYF	NA	NA	TRBV11-2	TRBJ2-3
TGTGCCAGCAGCACCAGGACTCGCGGCACTGATACGCAGTATTTT	CASSTRTRGTDTQYF	NA	NA	TRBV11-2	TRBJ2-3
TGTGCCAGCAGCTTTGCGGGATCGAACACCGGGGAGCTGTTTTTT	CASSFAGSNTGELFF	NA	large	TRBV11-2	TRBJ2-2
TGTGTCAGCATCTCTACCGGGACTAGCGGGAACTACGAGCAGTACTTC	CVSISTGTSGNYEQYF	TRBD2	NA	TRBV6-1	TRBJ2-7
TGCGCCAGCACTTACGCGGGAGAGCTAGGCGAGCAGTACTTC	CASTYAGELGEQYF	TRBD2	few	TRBV6-5	TRBJ2-7
TGTGCCAGCAGTAACGGGACTAGCGGGAGCCGTCGGCAGGAGACCCAGTACTTC	CASSNGTSGSRRQETQYF	TRBD2	NA	TRBV12-3/TRBV12-4	TRBJ2-5
TGCGCCAGCAGCCACCACCTACAGGGGGCGGATTCACCCCTCCACTTT	CASSHHLQGADSPLHF	TRBD1	large	TRBV4-1	TRBJ1-6
TGCGCCAACAGCCAAGATGTCCTGGAGCGGCCTAATGAAGAACTGTTTTTT	CANSQDVLERPNEELFF	NA	NA	TRBV4-3	TRBJ1-4
TGCGCCAGCAGTCAAGGATCGGGACGGAACTACGAGCAGTACTTC	CASSQGSGRNYEQYF	NA	NA	TRBV4-3	TRBJ2-7
TGCGCCAGCAGCTCTTGCAATAGCGGGTACAATGAGCAGTTCTTC	CASSSCNSGYNEQFF	TRBD2	NA	TRBV5-1	TRBJ2-1
TGTGCCGGCAGCTTGACGGACACCAGGGGGCTGTTTTTT	CAGSLTDTRGLFF	NA	NA	TRBV11-2	TRBJ2-2
TGCGCCAGCAGCCTCGTTGGCACAGATACGCAGTATTTT	CASSLVGTDTQYF	NA	many	TRBV5-1	TRBJ2-3
TGCAGCTCTGGCGGCGGCTCGTTCACAGATACGCAGTATTTT	CSSGGGSFTDTQYF	NA	NA	TRBV29-1	TRBJ2-3
TGTGCTAGCAGCCAAGTGGTGCTTCTAGCGGGAGCGACAGATATGCAGTATTTT	CASSQVVLLAGATDMQYF	TRBD2	few	TRBV4-2	TRBJ2-3
TGTGCTAGCAGTATGGGGACGGGGGGGTCCTACGAGCACTACTTC	CASSMGTGGSYEHYF	TRBD2	NA	TRBV12-3/TRBV12-4	TRBJ2-7
TGCGCCAGCAGCCCGATGGGCGGGGGCGCGAACACTGAAGCTTTCTTT	CASSPMGGGANTEAFF	NA	many	TRBV4-1	TRBJ1-1
TGTGCCAGCAGTGGAAAACCGGCACTAGTGGGAGGGCCACACGAGCAGTGCTTC	CASSGKPALVGGPHEQCF	TRBD2	NA	TRBV4-2	TRBJ2-7
TGTGCCATCAGTGTGGCCCGTACAGGAGAGTACGAGCAGTGCTTC	CAISVARTGEYEQCF	NA	NA	TRBV10-3	TRBJ2-7
TGTGCCACCAGTGATTCAGGCAGCGTCTACGAGCAGTACTTC	CATSDSGSVYEQYF	NA	NA	TRBV6-6	TRBJ2-7
TGTGCCAGCAGTGAACAGTATGGCTACACCTTC	CASSEQYGYTF	NA	NA	TRBV11-2	TRBJ1-2
TGTGCCAGCAGCGCCCACACAGATACGCGGTATTTT	CASSAHTDTRYF	NA	NA	TRBV11-2	TRBJ2-3
TGTGTCTGGAGTGTCGGGTGGAAGGGTACCTACGGCTACACCTTC	CVWSVGWKGTYGYTF	NA	NA	TRBV30	TRBJ1-2
TGTGCCAGCAGCACGTCTCCAGGAGGAGCAAATGAAAAACTGTTTTTT	CASSTSPGGANEKLFF	NA	few	TRBV11-2	TRBJ1-4
TGTGCCAGCGGCCTTGCGGGATCGAACACCGGGGAGCTGCTTTTT	CASGLAGSNTGELLF	NA	NA	TRBV11-2	TRBJ2-2